This TCR beta chain came from a study of T cell repertoires in cytomegalovirus infection. Turning to the study itself: Evidence of both CMV infection and a matching HLA type came from public TCR beta signatures.

This clonotype was detected ten times or more. The antigen is unknown. The germline V gene has CDR1 SGHVS and CDR2 FNYEAQ. This CDR3 contains 14 residues. V gave up 8 bases and J gave up 2 bases, with 15 bases separating them. TCRdb redid the calling of the reads with MiXCR, one entry per CDR3 protein. The sample consists of 250,000 to 300,000 distinct CDR3 sequences, roughly a fifth of them appearing once. Study outcomes and limitations: Dominating the ex vivo response were TCR beta clonotypes that were CMV-specific and HLA-C-restricted.

The chain uses TRBV7-6 and TRBJ2-5, with D maybe TRBD1 (5 bases). The sequences come from cultured PBMCs, collected from culture after CMV antigen stimulation. The clonotype comes from a human donor in good health (CMV status not recorded). Some clones in this sample may be carry-over from other donors' samples. CDR3 amino acids: CASRNGQGQETQYF. The CDR3 region has the DNA TGTGCCAGCCGCAACGGGCAGGGTCAAGAGACCCAGTACTTC. The full variable domain, in which reference TRBV7-6 and TRBJ2-5 provide the parts outside the CDR3, is GAGVSQSPRYKVTKRGQDVALRCDPISGHVSLYWYRQALGQGPEFLTYFNYEAQQDKSGLPNDRFSAERPEGSISTLTIQRTEQRDSAMYRCASRNGQGQETQYFGPGTRLLVL.